This entry lists 30 T cell receptor beta chains sequenced from one sample in a study of T cell responses to AZD1222 COVID-19 vaccine. The method was immunoSEQ multiplex PCR; TCRdb's version includes in-frame clones alone and lacks a portion of them. Altogether 120,000 or so clones are present, around 89% being singletons, with the ten largest covering 11%. The sequences come from peripheral blood, collected on day 0 of MenACWY control vaccination. Receptors were obtained from an adult in good health.

The V call is TRBV6-4, the J call TRBJ1-1; D not resolved. This CDR3 spans 13 amino acids. Germline assignment: CDR1 MRHNA and CDR2 SNTAGT. Trimming took off 5 bases at V and 2 bases at J, with 9 bases between the two ends. In DNA form, the CDR3 reads TGTGCCAGCAGTCCGGAGGCAAACACTGAAGCTTTCTTT. The encoded protein is CASSPEANTEAFF.

In its sample, this clone was seen once. The V call is TRBV30, the J call TRBJ2-3, with 8 bases lining up with TRBD2. CDR3 length equals 15 residues. The germline V gene encodes CDR1 GTSNPN and CDR2 SVGIG (reference sequence). V trimming: 3 bases; J trimming: 1 base; junction bases outside the gene matches: 6. Written as DNA, the CDR3 is TGTGCCTGGAGAAGGCGGGAGGCCGGCACAGATACGCAGTATTTT. This encodes CAWRRREAGTDTQYF.

The CDR3 protein is CASSMGQSSYEQYF. CDR3 nucleotide sequence: TGTGCCAGTAGTATGGGACAGAGCTCCTACGAGCAGTACTTC. This chain links TRBV19 with TRBJ2-7; 7 bases map to TRBD1. V gave up 3 bases and J gave up 0 bases; unmatched junction bases: 2. The CDR3 has 14 residues. CDR1 and CDR2 from the germline V gene are LNHDA and SQIVND (reference sequence).

V usage is TRBV7-9 and J usage is TRBJ2-3; D uncertain. The CDR3 contains 12 residues. CDR1 and CDR2 (germline): SEHNR, FQNEAQ (reference sequence). V shed 8 bases and J shed 6 bases, with 12 bases lying between them. CDR3 coding DNA: TGTGCCAGCGGGCACCAAGGCGATACGCAGTATTTT. This gives the protein CASGHQGDTQYF.

The chain is built from TRBV27 and TRBJ1-1, with D perhaps matching TRBD1 (5 bases). CDR3 length: 14 residues. Germline values: CDR1 MNHEY, CDR2 SMNVEV (reference sequence). Trimming removed 3 bases from V and 4 bases from J, with 12 bases in between. For the CDR3, the DNA is TGTGCCAGCAGTTTGGGCAGGGATAGCACTGAAGCTTTCTTT. It yields the protein CASSLGRDSTEAFF.

This clone appeared a few times. The CDR3 loop reads CASSWMRGVKYNEQFF. The CDR3 nucleotides read TGTGCCAGCAGCTGGATGCGGGGAGTAAAGTACAATGAGCAGTTCTTC. This chain links TRBV7-8 with TRBJ2-1; TRBD2 might be the D (6 bases). V lost 4 bases and J 4 bases, leaving 17 bases between the germline ends. Germline V gene lookup returns CDR1 SGHVS and CDR2 FQNEAQ. The CDR3 length is 16 residues.

A few counts support this clone. CDR3 in amino acids: CASSIWGAGHEQYF. Written as DNA, the CDR3 is TGTGCCAGTAGTATCTGGGGCGCAGGACACGAGCAGTACTTC. This sequence joins TRBV19 and TRBJ2-7; TRBD1 is a possible D gene (5 bases). The V and J ends lost 3 bases and 5 bases respectively, with 14 bases between them. Per the germline V gene, CDR1 is LNHDA and CDR2 is SQIVND (reference sequence). The CDR3 loop spans 14 amino acids.

V usage is TRBV7-3 and J usage is TRBJ1-1; TRBD1 is a possible D gene (6 bases). Germline loops: CDR1 SGHTA, CDR2 FQGTGA. This CDR3 has 13 residues. V was trimmed by 6 bases and J by 4 bases, leaving 12 bases between them. CDR3 residues: CASSSGGATEAFF. Written as DNA, the CDR3 is TGTGCCAGCAGTTCCGGGGGGGCCACTGAAGCTTTCTTT. Full variable domain (rest looked up from reference TRBV7-3 and TRBJ1-1): GAGVSQTPSNKVTEKGKYVELRCDPISGHTALYWYRQSLGQGPEFLIYFQGTGAADDSGLPNDRFFAVRPEGSVSTLKIQRTERGDSAVYLCASSSGGATEAFFGQGTRLTVV.

V and J are TRBV10-2 and TRBJ2-2; 9 bases are a match to TRBD1. V gave up 7 bases and J gave up 5 bases; unmatched junction bases: 20. Germline V gene data show CDR1 as WSHSY and CDR2 as SAAADI. This CDR3 is built from 19 residues. CDR3 in amino acids: CASTTHNTGTGRITGELFF. CDR3 coding DNA: TGCGCCAGCACTACACACAACACCGGGACAGGGAGGATTACCGGGGAGCTGTTTTTT.

The rearrangement links TRBV7-9 to TRBJ2-1; 11 nucleotides match TRBD1. In germline, CDR1 is SEHNR, CDR2 FQNEAQ (reference sequence). J gave up 5 bases and V 10 bases, and 4 bases lay outside the gene matches. This CDR3 spans 13 amino acids. In DNA form, the CDR3 reads TGTGCCATCGGGACAGGGGGAAACAATGAGCAGTTCTTC. It is translated as CAIGTGGNNEQFF.

The chain uses TRBV30 and TRBJ2-7; a possible D gene is TRBD1 (6 bases). Trimming took 5 bases from V and 6 from J, leaving 14 bases between them. The germline V gene has CDR1 GTSNPN and CDR2 SVGIG (reference sequence). The CDR3 extends over 12 amino acids. The CDR3 DNA is TGTGCCTGGTCCCCGGACAGATCCGAGCAGTACTTC. Amino acid sequence: CAWSPDRSEQYF.

The chain employs TRBV9 and TRBJ2-2; D may be TRBD1 or TRBD2 (6 bases each). This CDR3 is 17 amino acids long. CDR1 is SGDLS and CDR2 is YYNGEE in the germline V gene. The V end lost 1 base, the J end lost 4 bases, and 17 bases lay between the germline ends. The CDR3 loop is CASSVNPGAGSTGELFF. In nucleotides, the CDR3 is TGTGCCAGCAGCGTAAACCCGGGGGCGGGCAGCACCGGGGAGCTGTTTTTT.

The chain links TRBV28 to TRBJ1-2; TRBD1 aligns across 10 bases. The V gene end was trimmed by 6 bases and the J gene end by 5 bases; junction bases not matched to a gene: 3. The CDR3 is made up of 13 amino acids. Germline V gene data show CDR1 as MDHEN and CDR2 as SYDVKM. For the CDR3, the DNA is TGTGCCAGCAGCCTGGACAGGGGGTATGGCTACACCTTC. Translation: CASSLDRGYGYTF.

V gene TRBV7-2 combines with J gene TRBJ1-5, with D possibly matching TRBD1 (5 bases). V shed 3 bases and J shed 5 bases, with 8 bases lying between them. The germline V gene encodes CDR1 SGHTA and CDR2 FQGNSA. The CDR3 has 13 residues. The CDR3 here is CASSFDRDQPQHF. The DNA of the CDR3 is TGTGCCAGCAGCTTTGACAGAGATCAGCCCCAGCATTTT.

This chain joins TRBV3-1 (or the pseudogene TRBV3-2) and TRBJ2-7; D call uncertain. CDR1 and CDR2 (germline): LGHDT, YNNKEL (reference sequence). The CDR3 is 14 residues long. V lost 1 base and J lost 1, with 8 bases in between. The CDR3 sequence: CASSQVTPSYEQYF. The CDR3 DNA reads as TGTGCCAGCAGCCAAGTCACACCGTCCTACGAGCAGTACTTC.

The chain uses TRBV6-1 and TRBJ1-4; TRBD1 is a possible D gene (5 bases). This CDR3 comprises 15 residues. V shed 2 bases and J shed 3 bases, with 10 bases lying between them. The V gene's germline CDR1 is MNHNS and CDR2 SASEGT. The CDR3 is CASSEQGLPNEKLFF. The CDR3 DNA sequence: TGTGCCAGCAGTGAACAGGGCCTCCCTAATGAAAAACTGTTTTTT.

This clone has a single count. The chain is built from TRBV3-1 (or the pseudogene TRBV3-2) and TRBJ1-2; D remains ambiguous. The CDR3 length is 14 residues. The V gene lost 5 bases and the J gene lost 7 bases, with 17 bases spanning the gap. Germline V lookup: CDR1 LGHDT, CDR2 YNNKEL (reference sequence). DNA for the CDR3: TGTGCCAGCAGCACTAACTGGGTCGAGGCTGGCTACACCTTC. It yields the protein CASSTNWVEAGYTF.

The CDR3 spells CASSIGGRKYGYTF. CDR3 nucleotides: TGTGCCAGTAGTATTGGGGGGCGCAAGTATGGCTACACCTTC. This rearrangement joins TRBV19 to TRBJ1-2; possible D gene TRBD1, 6 bases. V was shortened by 3 bases and J by 5 bases, with 13 bases between the two germline ends. Germline-derived CDR1 and CDR2 are LNHDA and SQIVND (reference sequence). CDR3 length: 14 amino acids.

The chain carries TRBV5-6 and TRBJ2-3; 10 positions match TRBD2. Trimming at V came to 0 bases and at J to 5 bases, leaving 6 bases not matched to a gene. The germline CDR1 and CDR2 sequences are SGHDT and YYEEEE. The CDR3 runs to 16 residues. The CDR3 DNA follows: TGTGCCAGCAGCTTGGATCCTAGCGGGAGAATAGATACGCAGTATTTT. It translates to CASSLDPSGRIDTQYF.

J is TRBJ2-5 and V is TRBV11-3, with 8 nucleotides matching TRBD2. This CDR3 comprises 17 residues. Germline V gives CDR1 SGHNT, CDR2 YENEEA. The ends lost 3 bases at V and 1 base at J; junction bases unmatched: 10. The CDR3 sequence: CASSFLILSGTQETQYF. In DNA, the CDR3 is TGTGCCAGCAGCTTTCTAATACTTAGCGGGACCCAAGAGACCCAGTACTTC.

This clone has a handful of counts. The chain joins TRBV27 to TRBJ1-6; tentatively, D is TRBD1 (6 bases). The CDR3 is made up of 13 amino acids. V lost 6 bases to trimming and J lost 7 bases, with 10 bases between them. The germline gives CDR1 MNHEY, CDR2 SMNVEV (reference sequence). CDR3 in amino acids: CASRWDTNSPLHF. CDR3 DNA: TGTGCCAGCAGGTGGGACACAAATTCACCCCTCCACTTT.

V is TRBV27 and J is TRBJ2-1; 11 bases align to TRBD2. The CDR3 runs 15 residues. Germline V gene lookup returns CDR1 MNHEY and CDR2 SMNVEV (reference sequence). V lost 2 bases and J lost 15; bases outside the gene matches: 12. CDR3 sequence (DNA): TGTGCCAGCAGTTTACTAGCGGGAGGACGGGACTCGAGGTTCTTC. It is translated as CASSLLAGGRDSRFF.

The chain uses TRBV5-4 and TRBJ2-7, with 10 positions matching TRBD1. Germline V gene data show CDR1 as SGHNT and CDR2 as YYREEE (reference sequence). This CDR3 is built from 14 residues. J was trimmed by 5 bases and V by 2 bases; bases with no gene match: 4. The CDR3 is CASSLVGQGNEQYF. For the CDR3, the DNA is TGTGCCAGCAGCTTAGTGGGACAGGGGAACGAGCAGTACTTC.

This chain connects TRBV5-6 to TRBJ1-5; the match to TRBD1 covers 8 bases. The CDR3 is 15 amino acids. CDR1 SGHDT and CDR2 YYEEEE come from the germline V gene. V shed 3 bases and J 2 bases; nucleotides not matched to a gene: 4. The CDR3 sequence is CASSWTGSGNQPQHF. The CDR3, as DNA: TGTGCCAGCAGCTGGACAGGGAGTGGCAATCAGCCCCAGCATTTT.

This sequence joins TRBV3-1 (or the pseudogene TRBV3-2) and TRBJ1-1; 10 nucleotides line up with TRBD1. The CDR3 spans 13 residues. Germline lookup yields CDR1 LGHDT and CDR2 YNNKEL (reference sequence). V dropped 5 bases and J dropped 4; count of bases not matched to a gene: 1. The CDR3 region is CASSGQGVTEAFF. DNA for the CDR3: TGTGCCAGCAGCGGACAGGGGGTCACTGAAGCTTTCTTT.

By frequency in the sample, this clone is medium-sized. The V gene is TRBV29-1, the J gene TRBJ2-1, with a possible D match to TRBD2 (5 bases). The CDR3 length is 11 residues. Deletions cut 7 bases from V and 4 bases from J, with 8 bases between. Germline loops: CDR1 SQVTM, CDR2 ANQGSEA. The CDR3 DNA is TGCAGCGAGGAGCGGTACAATGAGCAGTTCTTC. As protein: CSEERYNEQFF.

The table lists this clone with a few counts. The chain employs TRBV3-1 (or the pseudogene TRBV3-2) and TRBJ1-2, with TRBD1 matching over 11 bases. V shed 3 bases, J shed 8 bases, and the junction held 5 bases outside the gene matches. This CDR3 has 14 amino acids. Germline values: CDR1 LGHDT, CDR2 YNNKEL (reference sequence). In DNA, the CDR3 is TGTGCCAGCAGCCACGAAGGACAGGGGGCAGGCTACACCTTC. It translates to CASSHEGQGAGYTF.

The chain is built from TRBV9 and TRBJ1-2; 7 nucleotides match TRBD1. V was clipped by 3 bases and J by 8 bases; unmatched bases: 16. This CDR3 is built from 16 residues. CDR1 SGDLS and CDR2 YYNGEE come from the germline V gene. The CDR3 is CASSATPGQVAWGYTF. For the CDR3, the DNA is TGTGCCAGCAGCGCAACACCAGGACAGGTTGCTTGGGGCTACACCTTC.

This clone occurred once. The gene calls are TRBV24-1 and TRBJ2-1; D is uncertain. The germline V gene encodes CDR1 KGHDR and CDR2 SFDVKD. The CDR3 totals 16 residues. V was shortened by 2 bases and J by 1 base, with 11 bases between the two germline ends. CDR3 in amino acids: CATSDSSIGSYNEQFF. CDR3 DNA: TGTGCCACCAGTGATTCCAGTATCGGGTCCTACAATGAGCAGTTCTTC.

This chain links TRBV5-1 with TRBJ2-7; 9 bases line up with TRBD1. The J segment lost 3 bases and the V segment lost 3 bases, leaving 7 bases of the junction unmatched. This CDR3 has 15 amino acids. Germline V lookup: CDR1 SGHRS, CDR2 YFSETQ. DNA of the CDR3: TGCGCCAGCAGCTGGCGACAGGGGGGCTACTACGAGCAGTACTTC. Translation gives CASSWRQGGYYEQYF. The whole variable domain, filled in from reference TRBV5-1 and TRBJ2-7, reads KAGVTQTPRYLIKTRGQQVTLSCSPISGHRSVSWYQQTPGQGLQFLFEYFSETQRNKGNFPGRFSGRQFSNSRSEMNVSTLELGDSALYLCASSWRQGGYYEQYFGPGTRLTVT.